Detailed here is one TCR beta chain. The sample belongs to a study of blood T cell repertoires in COVID-19. Original handling: Reference gene primer amplification gave estimated nucleated cell counts. Sequencing used immunoSEQ multiplex PCR; TCRdb keeps in-frame clones, though not all of them. That table gives V, J and clone size, and the DNA gave D and trimming. The data show more than 100,000 clones, 90% seen once. The CDR3 has 16 residues. Germline lookup yields CDR1 SGHRS and CDR2 YFSETQ. V dropped 0 bases and J dropped 0 bases, with 12 bases sitting between them. V gene TRBV5-1 combines with J gene TRBJ1-1, with D possibly TRBD1 on 5 matching bases. This clonotype originated in an older woman with COVID-19, enrolled during active disease. The specimen sequenced was peripheral blood. CDR3: CASSLAGGELNTEAFF. CDR3 bases: TGCGCCAGCAGCTTGGCCGGGGGGGAATTGAACACTGAAGCTTTCTTT.